This is a list of T cell receptor beta chains from one sample in a study of T cells in localized non-small cell lung cancer. The table came from immunoSEQ multiplex PCR; TCRdb's copy has only in-frame clones and leaves some out. The top ten hold approximately 4% of the sample, which has about 92,000 clones, about nine tenths seen once. The material sequenced was PBMCs, taken before any cancer treatment. These receptors all come from a woman aged 35-70 years with stage II squamous cell lung carcinoma. The CDR3 runs from the conserved cysteine through the conserved F or W.

CDR3: CASSGQGNDGYTF
V: TRBV7-9

CDR3: CASGSSGEQYF
V: TRBV12-5

CDR3: CASNPTRLATGANVLTF
V: TRBV7-8

CDR3: CASSEDRGYTF
V: TRBV6-1

CDR3: CASSSRTGGNQPQHF
V: TRBV7-2

CDR3: CASSDPWGGQGEKLFF
V: TRBV2

CDR3: CASSSQHTEAFF
V: TRBV7-9

CDR3: CAWSLLSTGPKGSYGYTF
V: TRBV30

CDR3: CASSPSPGLNQETQYF
V: TRBV27

CDR3: CASTSVSPNTEAFF
V: TRBV16

CDR3: CATSRPGLPKAFF
V: TRBV15

CDR3: CASSFGNQPQHF
V: TRBV5-6

CDR3: CASSQVRREGYGYTF
V: TRBV4-1

CDR3: CASSQDRSGFYNEQFF
V: TRBV4-2

CDR3: CASSTLQGPDSYNEQFF
V: TRBV5-1

CDR3: CASSLGPGAGSEAFF
V: TRBV7-8

CDR3: CAISRGTGDLTGELFF
V: TRBV10-3

CDR3: CASSPGRNTQYF
V: TRBV6-5

CDR3: CASSSRGGEKLFF
V: TRBV7-9

CDR3: CASSLSYPGGKYGYTF
V: TRBV5-1